The 23 T cell receptor beta chains below all came from one sample that was sequenced in a study of monozygotic twins with inflammatory bowel disease. Reanalyzing the 5' RACE reads, TCRdb keeps one entry per CDR3 protein, without DNA. This table lists over 130,000 distinct CDR3 sequences. Sequenced material: blood. Receptor source: a human donor with ulcerative colitis or Crohn's disease, or a healthy co-twin of an affected twin (not recorded which).

This chain joins TRBV7-2 and TRBJ2-1; as DNA is missing, the TRBD1 call by TCRdb cannot be tested. The CDR3 has 12 residues. The germline gives CDR1 SGHTA, CDR2 FQGNSA. CDR3 in amino acids: CASSPTGKYQFF.

The J gene is TRBJ1-5, the V gene TRBV20-1. This CDR3 has 15 amino acids. Looked up from germline, CDR1 is DFQATT and CDR2 is SNEGSKA (reference sequence). CDR3 in amino acids: CSARPLGNSNQPQHF.

The chain recombines TRBV7-9 with TRBJ2-3. Germline V gives CDR1 SEHNR, CDR2 FQNEAQ (reference sequence). The CDR3 extends over 15 amino acids. CDR3 protein: CASSLGQTSPDTQYF.

The gene calls are TRBV7-9 and TRBJ2-7; without DNA, the TCRdb call of TRBD1 cannot be checked. From germline, CDR1 is SEHNR and CDR2 FQNEAQ (reference sequence). The CDR3 runs 13 residues. CDR3 sequence: CASSLVDNYEQYF.

V gene TRBV12-3 or TRBV12-4 combines with J gene TRBJ2-7; TCRdb outputs TRBD2, but without DNA this stays unchecked. The CDR3 runs 15 residues. CDR3 sequence reads: CASSHPSRAGYEQYF.

J is TRBJ2-1 and V is TRBV5-1; TCRdb reports TRBD1, a call that lacks DNA to check it against. The germline gives CDR1 SGHRS, CDR2 YFSETQ. The CDR3 contains 17 residues. CDR3 protein: CASSTSTGARSYNEQFF.

The rearrangement joins TRBV7-2 to TRBJ2-3; TCRdb designates TRBD1, a call that cannot be tested without DNA. CDR1 SGHTA and CDR2 FQGNSA come from the germline V gene. The CDR3 loop spans 15 amino acids. The CDR3 region is CASSPGFGVTDTQYF.

The CDR3 region is CASTLGTGGRNTIYF. This chain joins TRBV28 and TRBJ1-3; TCRdb's D call of TRBD1 is untestable without DNA. This CDR3 has 15 amino acids. CDR1 is MDHEN and CDR2 is SYDVKM in the germline V gene.

V is TRBV10-3 and J is TRBJ1-2; TCRdb lists TRBD1, though no DNA is available to test this call. CDR3 length equals 13 residues. CDR1 is ENHRY and CDR2 is SYGVKD in the germline V gene. CDR3 loop: CAISSSPDYGYTF.

CDR3 protein: CASSPGLSKNIQYF. The chain links TRBV5-1 to TRBJ2-4; TCRdb designates TRBD2, a call that cannot be tested without DNA. Germline assignment: CDR1 SGHRS and CDR2 YFSETQ. This CDR3 is built from 14 residues.

The CDR3 loop is CASSAWGRTGELFF. This chain links TRBV12-3 or TRBV12-4 with TRBJ2-2; the D call from TCRdb, TRBD2, cannot be confirmed without DNA. The CDR3 spans 14 residues.

The gene calls are TRBV6-2 or TRBV6-3 and TRBJ1-6; TCRdb returns TRBD1, unconfirmable since there is no DNA. CDR3 size: 15 residues. Germline CDR1 and CDR2: MNHEY and SVGEGT. Here the CDR3 reads CASSYPTQGGSPLHF.

This rearrangement joins TRBV6-1 to TRBJ2-5; TCRdb outputs TRBD2, but without DNA this stays unchecked. Looked up from germline, CDR1 is MNHNS and CDR2 is SASEGT. The CDR3 runs 15 residues. The CDR3 sequence: CASSRQVQSQETQYF.

The V call is TRBV3-1, the J call TRBJ1-6. The V gene's germline CDR1 is LGHDT and CDR2 YNNKEL (reference sequence). The CDR3 is 16 residues long. The CDR3 sequence: CASSQGTQRYRSPLHF.

This chain connects TRBV5-1 to TRBJ2-3; TCRdb's D call of TRBD1 is untestable without DNA. This CDR3 has 17 residues. CDR1 is SGHRS and CDR2 is YFSETQ in the germline V gene. The CDR3 region is CASSFYGGQGMTDTQYF.

The chain is built from TRBV5-1 and TRBJ2-1; TCRdb outputs TRBD1, but without DNA this stays unchecked. Germline CDR1 is SGHRS and CDR2 is YFSETQ. The CDR3 extends over 17 amino acids. The CDR3 sequence is CASSLRTAGQGGNEQFF.

The chain is built from TRBV12-3 or TRBV12-4 and TRBJ2-1; there is no DNA to check the TCRdb D call of TRBD2. The CDR3 has 14 residues. CDR3: CASSFGGGQGEQFF.

J is TRBJ1-5 and V is TRBV6-2 or TRBV6-3; the D gene TCRdb calls, TRBD1, cannot be checked with no DNA. The V gene's germline CDR1 is MNHEY and CDR2 SVGEGT. The CDR3 is made up of 17 amino acids. The CDR3 sequence: CASTNYPGQGGDQPQHF.

The rearrangement joins TRBV4-2 to TRBJ2-7; the D call of TRBD1 rests on TCRdb alone, since no DNA is present to check it. Germline V gene lookup returns CDR1 LGHNA and CDR2 YNFKEQ. The CDR3 extends over 14 amino acids. CDR3 in amino acids: CASSQGQGRREQYF.

This chain uses TRBV5-4 with TRBJ2-5; TCRdb's D call, TRBD1, is unchecked because there is no DNA. Per germline, CDR1 SGHNT and CDR2 YYREEE (reference sequence). The CDR3 consists of 14 residues. CDR3 amino acids: CASSFSGAQETQYF. The entire variable domain, with the rest obtained from reference TRBV5-4 and TRBJ2-5, is as follows: ETGVTQSPTHLIKTRGQQVTLRCSSQSGHNTVSWYQQALGQGPQFIFQYYREEENGRGNFPPRFSGLQFPNYSSELNVNALELDDSALYLCASSFSGAQETQYFGPGTRLLVL.

The rearrangement links TRBV7-2 to TRBJ2-3. CDR1 is SGHTA, CDR2 FQGNSA, per germline. The CDR3 is 13 residues long. This chain's CDR3 is CASSKASTDTQYF. The full variable domain, completed using reference TRBV7-2 and TRBJ2-3, is GAGVSQSPSNKVTEKGKDVELRCDPISGHTALYWYRQSLGQGLEFLIYFQGNSAPDKSGLPSDRFSAERTGGSVSTLTIQRTQQEDSAVYLCASSKASTDTQYFGPGTRLTVL.

The chain uses TRBV5-6 and TRBJ2-7; TCRdb calls TRBD1, which cannot be checked without DNA. Germline-derived CDR1 and CDR2 are SGHDT and YYEEEE. The CDR3 spans 14 residues. The CDR3 reads CASFRVGDTYEQYF.

The chain recombines TRBV7-2 with TRBJ2-1; the TRBD2 assignment by TCRdb is unverifiable without DNA. Germline assignment: CDR1 SGHTA and CDR2 FQGNSA. This CDR3 contains 14 residues. The CDR3 loop reads CASSLSGGEGEQFF.